The entry that follows covers one T cell receptor (beta chain) sequence. What this receptor recognizes is not known. No base quality information exists; no much larger clone differs at one position. Sequencing took place on an Illumina HiSeq 2500. Quantitative 5'-RACE with molecular barcodes was the method used to prepare the TCR beta libraries. For the original study's pipeline: Disease-linked TCR variants were identified with a new computational method built on a probabilistic model of VDJ rearrangement. The public reads were reprocessed in TCRdb via fastp at Q25 and MiXCR, keeping in-frame beta chains. Every CDR3 protein is listed once, alongside the most common genes and DNA of its rows. These V and J calls originate from TCRdb's pipeline instead of the authors' own analysis. The sample has approximately 220,000 distinct CDR3 sequences on record, approximately 24% of them singletons. The ten largest clones represent around 6.3% of the sample.

This entry belongs to a study of CD8 T cells in ankylosing spondylitis (dated by TCRdb to the late 2010s). About the full investigation: To find TCR variants linked to disease, the study profiled T cell receptor beta repertoires in ankylosing spondylitis patients and healthy donors. The full study cohort comprised around 25 ankylosing spondylitis patients and over 95 healthy donors. Samples of peripheral blood were taken, and for ankylosing spondylitis patients, synovial fluid was collected as well.

Study-wide conclusions, independent of this receptor: Blood from ankylosing spondylitis patients appeared to be characterized by a TCR beta motif made up of about 8 highly homologous amino acid variants. The disease-linked clones had a CD8+ phenotype and were found at relatively low frequencies in peripheral blood. According to the report, matched synovial fluid samples from ankylosing spondylitis patients were significantly enriched for the disease-linked clones. Some of the motif variants had been reported before in the synovial fluid and blood of reactive arthritis patients, a finding that suggests common disease-initiation mechanisms.

Inclusive of the bounding cysteine and phenylalanine, the CDR3 is 14 residues long. Of the read, only the CDR3 DNA is kept; its 42 bases are in frame from base 1. V is cut back by 2 bases and J by 2 bases, with 2 bases in the junction unmatched. CDR1 and CDR2, looked up from the germline V gene, are MNHEY and SVGAGI. In this chain, TRBV6-5 is recombined with TRBJ2-5; 7 middle bases align to TRBD2. Sequenced: blood, either unsorted or a sorted T cell fraction (not recorded which). This clonotype was obtained from a male donor with ankylosing spondylitis or in good health (not recorded which). CDR3 reads: CASSYGTTQETQYF. The nucleotides are TGTGCCAGCAGTTACGGGACTACACAAGAGACCCAGTACTTC.